This passage covers 32 T cell receptor beta chains from one sample sequenced in a study of CD8+CD57+ T cells in acquired aplastic anemia. Before being chosen for sequencing, patients had shown CD8+CD57+ cell expansion by flow cytometry. Genomic DNA templated the TCR beta VDJ and CDR3 profiling. One entry per CDR3 protein, called by TCRdb with MiXCR from the reads. In the table there are around 430,000 distinct CDR3 sequences, roughly 34% of which are singletons. Sequenced material: sorted CD4+, CD8+, or CD8+CD57+ T cells (not recorded which) from PBMCs. Every receptor here comes from a human donor with aplastic anemia.

The chain employs TRBV15 and TRBJ2-5, with 7 bases that match TRBD1. CDR1 and CDR2 (germline): LNHNV, YYDKDF (reference sequence). Trimming at V came to 6 bases and at J to 4 bases, leaving 8 bases not matched to a gene. This CDR3 comprises 14 residues. The CDR3 spells CATRGIGGRETQYF. The CDR3 DNA sequence: TGTGCCACCAGGGGGATAGGGGGCCGAGAGACCCAGTACTTC.

This chain joins TRBV20-1 and TRBJ2-1; 9 bases are shared with TRBD2. Trimming took 6 bases from V and 1 from J; bases not matched to a gene: 7. This CDR3 has 15 residues. CDR1 is DFQATT, CDR2 SNEGSKA, per germline (reference sequence). The CDR3 nucleotides are TGCAGTGCACCGAGCGGGAGGAGATCCTACAATGAGCAGTTCTTC. Its translation is CSAPSGRRSYNEQFF.

This clonotype appeared many times. CDR3 loop: CASGSDRSSPQHF. As DNA, the CDR3 is TGCGCCAGCGGTTCGGACAGATCATCGCCCCAGCATTTT. V is TRBV10-2 and J is TRBJ1-5, with D perhaps TRBD1 (6 bases). Germline V lookup: CDR1 WSHSY, CDR2 SAAADI. CDR3 length: 13 residues. V lost 8 bases and J 9 bases, leaving 17 bases between the germline ends.

About this clonotype itself: Just one base apart from a much larger clone, this may be a read error. The chain joins TRBV5-1 to TRBJ2-7; TRBD2 is a possible D gene (6 bases). Germline V gives CDR1 SGHRS, CDR2 YFSETQ. The length of the CDR3 is 16 residues. In DNA form, the CDR3 reads TGCGCCAGCCGCTTGGCGGGGAGTAGCGCCCTCTACGAGCAGTACTTC. Its protein product is CASRLAGSSALYEQYF.

The chain has TRBV10-3 and TRBJ2-5; D gene uncertain. The V gene lost 8 bases and the J gene lost 5 bases, with 12 bases spanning the gap. CDR1 ENHRY and CDR2 SYGVKD come from the germline V gene. This CDR3 has 12 amino acids. The CDR3 region is CAISTRWETQYF. CDR3 in DNA: TGTGCCATCTCTACTCGGTGGGAGACCCAGTACTTC.

This clonotype was detected only a few times. The chain uses TRBV7-9 and TRBJ2-1, with D possibly being TRBD1 or TRBD2 (5 bases each). The CDR3 is 13 residues long. The ends were cut back, 4 bases at V and 8 bases at J, with 12 bases in the middle. The germline V gene has CDR1 SEHNR and CDR2 FQNEAQ (reference sequence). CDR3 amino acids: CASSSRGPDEQFF. The CDR3 DNA sequence: TGTGCCAGCAGCTCACGGGGCCCCGATGAGCAGTTCTTC.

The V gene is TRBV25-1, the J gene TRBJ1-6, with D perhaps TRBD1 (5 bases). This CDR3 is 17 amino acids long. V lost 5 bases, J lost 0 bases, and 14 bases lay in between. Germline V lookup: CDR1 MGHDK, CDR2 SYGVNS. CDR3 sequence: CASSSQTGGSYNSPLHF. DNA of the CDR3: TGTGCCAGCAGTTCCCAGACTGGGGGCTCCTATAATTCACCCCTCCACTTT.

V usage is TRBV24-1 and J usage is TRBJ2-5; 8 bases agree with TRBD1. This CDR3 is built from 15 residues. With 0 bases clipped from V and 9 bases from J, the junction kept 8 bases outside the gene matches. CDR1 KGHDR and CDR2 SFDVKD come from the germline V gene. Written as DNA, the CDR3 is TGTGCCACCAGTGATTTGGGACAGGGCCCTCAGCCCCAGTACTTC. Its translation: CATSDLGQGPQPQYF.

This clonotype was detected ten times or more. The chain combines TRBV14 with TRBJ1-2, with unresolved D. CDR1 is SGHDN, CDR2 FVKESK, per germline. The CDR3 is 16 residues long. Trimming removed 3 bases at V and 4 bases at J, with 18 bases between. The CDR3 DNA reads as TGTGCCAGCAGCCACCTCGAGAGAGGAAGATTCTATGGCTACACCTTC. Translated, it gives CASSHLERGRFYGYTF.

This clonotype was detected ten times or more. V is TRBV11-1 and J is TRBJ2-3, with D possibly being TRBD2 (5 bases). The CDR3 has 17 residues. V was shortened by 1 base and J by 1 base, with 15 bases between the two germline ends. Germline loops: CDR1 SGHAT, CDR2 FQDESV (reference sequence). CDR3 bases: TGTGCCAGCAGCTTAGTAGGGCTAGCTGGGCGCACAGATACGCAGTATTTT. Protein: CASSLVGLAGRTDTQYF.

In its sample, this clonotype was seen a few times. CDR3 amino acids: CAWIKRSGTANSPLHF. The CDR3, as DNA: TGTGCCTGGATTAAAAGGTCCGGGACAGCTAATTCACCCCTCCACTTT. The chain links TRBV30 to TRBJ1-6; 7 bases agree with TRBD1. The CDR3 length is 16 residues. Germline CDR1 and CDR2: GTSNPN and SVGIG (reference sequence). J gave up 6 bases and V 4 bases, and 12 bases lay outside the gene matches.

This clonotype was seen at least ten times. The chain recombines TRBV20-1 with TRBJ2-7; 12 positions match TRBD2. This CDR3 contains 13 residues. The V gene end was trimmed by 7 bases and the J gene end by 4 bases; junction bases not matched to a gene: 5. The germline V gene encodes CDR1 DFQATT and CDR2 SNEGSKA (reference sequence). The CDR3 spells CSGTSGITYEQYF. As DNA, the CDR3 is TGCAGTGGGACTAGCGGGATCACTTACGAGCAGTACTTC.

This clonotype has a handful of counts. The chain links TRBV20-1 to TRBJ2-1; D may match TRBD1 or TRBD2 (5 bases each). Germline loops: CDR1 DFQATT, CDR2 SNEGSKA (reference sequence). With 3 bases removed from V and 6 bases from J, the gap between germline ends came to 12 bases. The CDR3 is 13 amino acids. The DNA for the CDR3 is TGCAGTGCTAGGGGACCGGCGGGCAATGAGCAGTTCTTC. Translated: CSARGPAGNEQFF.

This clonotype was picked up a small number of times. The chain links TRBV3-1 to TRBJ2-7; 11 bases agree with TRBD1. CDR3 length: 17 residues. Per the germline V gene, CDR1 is LGHDT and CDR2 is YNNKEL (reference sequence). Trimming cost V 4 bases and J 4 bases; bases outside gene matches: 12. The CDR3 DNA sequence: TGTGCCAGCAGCCGGCAAGCTTTCCGGGACAGGGGGTACGAGCAGTACTTC. It yields the protein CASSRQAFRDRGYEQYF.

This clonotype was observed at least ten times. This chain links TRBV9 with TRBJ2-7, with a weak D call TRBD2 (5 bases). The CDR3 is 15 amino acids. Germline CDR1 and CDR2: SGDLS and YYNGEE. V lost 0 bases to trimming and J lost 2 bases, with 12 bases between them. The CDR3 region is CASSVGTSQTYEQYF. CDR3 in DNA: TGTGCCAGCAGCGTAGGGACTTCTCAGACCTACGAGCAGTACTTC.

This clonotype was detected ten times or more. This chain connects TRBV29-1 to TRBJ1-2; D unresolved. The CDR3 length is 13 residues. The V end was cut by 1 base, the J end by 3 bases, with 9 bases between. CDR1 is SQVTM, CDR2 ANQGSEA, per germline. This CDR3 is CSVEGAGDYGYTF. Here the CDR3 DNA reads TGCAGCGTTGAAGGGGCAGGTGACTATGGCTACACCTTC.

V usage is TRBV24-1 and J usage is TRBJ2-1; a weak D match, TRBD2 (7 bases). V lost 9 bases, J lost 6 bases, and 11 bases lay in between. Looked up from germline, CDR1 is KGHDR and CDR2 is SFDVKD. CDR3 length equals 12 residues. The CDR3 here is CATGGGGNEQFF. The CDR3 DNA is TGTGCCACCGGGGGAGGGGGCAATGAGCAGTTCTTC.

Regarding this clonotype: This may be a read error, as it is one base from a much larger clone. This CDR3 is missing its conserved last phenylalanine or tryptophan, likely due to a read error. The chain joins TRBV5-1 to TRBJ2-7; D ambiguous. V lost 0 bases and J lost 7, with 5 bases in between. The CDR3 length is 11 residues. CDR1 SGHRS and CDR2 YFSETQ come from the germline V gene. The CDR3 protein is CASSLDSEQYL. The DNA of the CDR3 is TGCGCCAGCAGCTTGGATTCTGAGCAGTACCTC.

The rearrangement uses TRBV10-3 and TRBJ1-1; 7 nucleotides align to TRBD1. This CDR3 is 16 amino acids long. The germline gives CDR1 ENHRY, CDR2 SYGVKD. J gave up 4 bases and V 10 bases, and 18 bases lay outside the gene matches. CDR3 sequence (DNA): TGTGCCACCACAGCGGGGAACAGGGGCGGAAGCACTGAAGCTTTCTTT. Protein sequence: CATTAGNRGGSTEAFF.

This clonotype was found many times. The V gene is TRBV10-3, the J gene TRBJ2-3, with D possibly matching TRBD2 (6 bases). Germline V gene data show CDR1 as ENHRY and CDR2 as SYGVKD. The CDR3 contains 17 residues. V was cut by 0 bases and J by 0 bases, with 13 bases left in between. The CDR3 protein is CAISESTGGVSTDTQYF. Here the CDR3 DNA reads TGTGCCATCAGTGAGTCGACCGGCGGGGTTAGCACAGATACGCAGTATTTT.

The chain has TRBV12-5 and TRBJ2-5; unclear D gene. The CDR3 has 13 amino acids. Trimming left V 2 bases short and J 2 bases short, with 6 bases between. CDR1 is LGHNT, CDR2 FRNRAP, per germline. The DNA for the CDR3 is TGTGCTAGTGGTTTGTGGGCTCAAGAGACCCAGTACTTC. Translation gives CASGLWAQETQYF.

This clonotype appeared a few times. J is TRBJ1-6 and V is TRBV6-1, with TRBD1 matching 7 bases. The germline CDR1 and CDR2 sequences are MNHNS and SASEGT. V shed 6 bases and J 10 bases; nucleotides not matched to a gene: 9. This CDR3 has 14 residues. For the CDR3, the DNA is TGTGCCAGCAGAAAGACAGGGCTGGGATCACCCCTCCACTTT. Translated, it gives CASRKTGLGSPLHF.

This clonotype appeared many times. This CDR3 reads CASTTGGFYEQYF. CDR3 nucleotide sequence: TGTGCCAGCACGACAGGGGGCTTCTACGAGCAGTACTTC. V usage is TRBV9 and J usage is TRBJ2-7; 10 nucleotides line up with TRBD1. Germline trimming cut 6 bases from V and 3 bases from J; bases unmatched to any gene: 3. CDR1 and CDR2 from the germline V gene are SGDLS and YYNGEE. CDR3 length equals 13 residues.

This chain uses TRBV25-1 with TRBJ1-4; TRBD1 agrees at 9 bases. The CDR3 loop spans 18 amino acids. J gave up 0 bases and V 8 bases, and 13 bases lay outside the gene matches. Germline V gives CDR1 MGHDK, CDR2 SYGVNS. The CDR3 DNA sequence: TGTGCCAGCGAGGACAGGGGAGATCGAAGGGCAACTAATGAAAAACTGTTTTTT. This sequence encodes CASEDRGDRRATNEKLFF.

This clonotype was seen more than once but under ten times. This sequence joins TRBV15 and TRBJ2-7, with 13 positions matching TRBD2. The germline V gene encodes CDR1 LNHNV and CDR2 YYDKDF (reference sequence). V shed 0 bases and J 1 base; nucleotides not matched to a gene: 3. This CDR3 is built from 17 residues. The CDR3: CATSREGLAGKSYEQYF. In DNA form, the CDR3 reads TGTGCCACCAGCAGAGAGGGACTAGCGGGAAAGTCCTACGAGCAGTACTTC.

This clonotype was seen a few times. The chain joins TRBV6-2 or TRBV6-3 to TRBJ1-2; unclear D gene. V was cut by 0 bases and J by 0 bases, with 5 bases left in between. Germline V gene lookup returns CDR1 MNHEY and CDR2 SVGEGT. This CDR3 has 14 residues. The CDR3 nucleotides are TGTGCCAGCAGTTACTCGGTGTCTAACTATGGCTACACCTTC. Translated: CASSYSVSNYGYTF.

The rearrangement links TRBV6-1 to TRBJ1-5; a possible D gene is TRBD1 (6 bases). Per germline, CDR1 MNHNS and CDR2 SASEGT. The CDR3 is made up of 14 amino acids. The V and J ends lost 2 bases and 7 bases respectively, with 12 bases between them. CDR3 residues: CASSEPQGWQPQHF. The CDR3 DNA reads TGTGCCAGCAGTGAACCACAGGGCTGGCAGCCCCAGCATTTT.

V usage is TRBV15 and J usage is TRBJ1-6; TRBD1 matches at 9 bases. Germline lookup yields CDR1 LNHNV and CDR2 YYDKDF (reference sequence). With 0 bases clipped from V and 9 bases from J, the junction kept 3 bases outside the gene matches. The length of the CDR3 is 15 residues. CDR3 coding DNA: TGTGCCACCAGCAGAGAGGGACAGGGATCTTCACCCCTCCACTTT. It codes for CATSREGQGSSPLHF.

This clonotype was seen a handful of times. V gene TRBV2 combines with J gene TRBJ2-5; 8 nucleotides align to TRBD1. Losses at the gene ends were 7 bases for V and 5 bases for J; bases not matched to a gene: 12. The CDR3 has 15 amino acids. Germline CDR1 and CDR2: SNHLY and FYNNEI. The CDR3 region has the DNA TGTGCCAGCAACCCCCTGACAGGGGACCTTGAGACCCAGTACTTC. Its translation is CASNPLTGDLETQYF.

This clonotype was detected many times. The chain employs TRBV4-1 and TRBJ1-2; 9 bases map to TRBD1. Per the germline V gene, CDR1 is MGHRA and CDR2 is YSYEKL. This CDR3 contains 14 residues. Unmatched junction bases numbered 4, after V lost 1 base and J lost 7 bases. The CDR3 reads CASSQGTGDAGYTF. The CDR3 DNA is TGCGCCAGCAGCCAAGGGACAGGGGACGCTGGCTACACCTTC.

The chain carries TRBV5-1 and TRBJ1-1, with D possibly matching TRBD1 (5 bases). The CDR3 has 15 amino acids. CDR1 is SGHRS, CDR2 YFSETQ, per germline. Trimming took 2 bases from V and 4 from J, leaving 15 bases between them. CDR3 protein: CASSFLGALGTEAFF. CDR3 bases: TGCGCCAGCAGCTTCCTCGGGGCGTTGGGCACTGAAGCTTTCTTT.

The chain uses TRBV5-5 and TRBJ2-7; D perhaps matches TRBD2 (5 bases). Germline V gene data show CDR1 as SGHKS and CDR2 as YYEKEE (reference sequence). V lost 0 bases, J lost 0 bases, and 13 bases lay in between. This CDR3 region has 16 residues. CDR3 bases: TGTGCCAGCAGCTTGGCCGGGGTTGGGAGCTCCTACGAGCAGTACTTC. It codes for CASSLAGVGSSYEQYF.